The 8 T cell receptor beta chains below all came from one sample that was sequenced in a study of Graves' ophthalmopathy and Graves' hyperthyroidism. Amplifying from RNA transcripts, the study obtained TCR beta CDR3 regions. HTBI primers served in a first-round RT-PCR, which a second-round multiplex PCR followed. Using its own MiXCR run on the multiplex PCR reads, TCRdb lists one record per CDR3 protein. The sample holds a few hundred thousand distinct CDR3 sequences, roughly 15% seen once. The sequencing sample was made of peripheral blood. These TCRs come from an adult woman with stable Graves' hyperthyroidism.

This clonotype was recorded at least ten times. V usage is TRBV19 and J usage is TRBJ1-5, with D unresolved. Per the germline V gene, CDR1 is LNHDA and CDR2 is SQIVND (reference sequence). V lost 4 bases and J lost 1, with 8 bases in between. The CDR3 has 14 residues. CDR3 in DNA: TGTGCCAGTAGTACGGGGTTGAGCAATCAGCCCCAGCATTTT. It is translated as CASSTGLSNQPQHF.

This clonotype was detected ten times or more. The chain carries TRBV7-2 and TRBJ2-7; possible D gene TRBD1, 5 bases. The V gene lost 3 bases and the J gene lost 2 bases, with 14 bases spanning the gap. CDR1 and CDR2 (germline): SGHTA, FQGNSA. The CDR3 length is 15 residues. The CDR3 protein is CASSFSWGSAYEQYF. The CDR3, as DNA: TGTGCCAGCAGCTTTAGCTGGGGCTCAGCCTACGAGCAGTACTTC.

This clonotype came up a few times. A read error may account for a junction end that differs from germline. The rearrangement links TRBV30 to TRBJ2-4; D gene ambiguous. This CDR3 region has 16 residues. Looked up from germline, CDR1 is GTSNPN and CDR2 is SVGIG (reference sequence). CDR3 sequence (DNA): TGTGCCTGGAGTGGTCCTACCCTTTTAGCCAAAAACATTAAGTACTTC. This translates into CAWSGPTLLAKNIKYF. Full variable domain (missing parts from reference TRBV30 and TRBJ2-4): SQTIHQWPATLVQPVGSPLSLECTVEGTSNPNLYWYRQAAGRGLQLLFYSVGIGQISSEVPQNLSASRPQDRQFILSSKKLLLSDSGFYLCAWSGPTLLAKNIKYFGAGTRLSVL.

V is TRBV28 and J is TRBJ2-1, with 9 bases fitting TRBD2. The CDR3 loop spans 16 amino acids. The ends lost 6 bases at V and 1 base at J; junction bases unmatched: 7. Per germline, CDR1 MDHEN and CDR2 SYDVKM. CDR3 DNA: TGTGCCAGCAGCCGAAATAGCGGGAGTTCCTACAATGAGCAGTTCTTC. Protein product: CASSRNSGSSYNEQFF. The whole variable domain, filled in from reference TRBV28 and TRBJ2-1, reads DVKVTQSSRYLVKRTGEKVFLECVQDMDHENMFWYRQDPGLGLRLIYFSYDVKMKEKGDIPEGYSVSREKKERFSLILESASTNQTSMYLCASSRNSGSSYNEQFFGPGTRLTVL.

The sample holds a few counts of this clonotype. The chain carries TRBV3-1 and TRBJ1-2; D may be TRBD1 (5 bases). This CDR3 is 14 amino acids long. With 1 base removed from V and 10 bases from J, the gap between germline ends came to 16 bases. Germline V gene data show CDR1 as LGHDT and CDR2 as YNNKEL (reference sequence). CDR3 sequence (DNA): TGTGCCAGCAGCCAAGTGGAATGGGGGTCCCCCTACACCTTC. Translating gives CASSQVEWGSPYTF.

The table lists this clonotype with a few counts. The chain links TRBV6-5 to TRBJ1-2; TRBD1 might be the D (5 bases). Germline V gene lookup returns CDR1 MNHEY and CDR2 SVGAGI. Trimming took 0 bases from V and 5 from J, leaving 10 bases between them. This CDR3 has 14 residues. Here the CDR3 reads CASSYSGLPYGYTF. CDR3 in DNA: TGTGCCAGCAGTTACTCGGGACTCCCGTATGGCTACACCTTC.

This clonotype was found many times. Here the CDR3 reads CASRTLAGIYEQYF. CDR3 in DNA: TGTGCCAGCAGGACCTTAGCGGGAATCTACGAGCAGTACTTC. The rearrangement links TRBV11-2 to TRBJ2-7, with 8 positions matching TRBD2. The germline CDR1 and CDR2 sequences are SGHAT and FQNNGV. CDR3 size: 14 residues. The trim removed 6 bases at V and 3 bases at J, leaving 7 bases unmatched.

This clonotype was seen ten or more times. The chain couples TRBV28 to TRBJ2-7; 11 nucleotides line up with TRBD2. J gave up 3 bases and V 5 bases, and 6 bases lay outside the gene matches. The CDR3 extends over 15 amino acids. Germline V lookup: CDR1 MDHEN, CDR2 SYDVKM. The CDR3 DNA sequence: TGTGCCAGCAGTCCGACTAGCGGGAATCTCTACGAGCAGTACTTC. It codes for CASSPTSGNLYEQYF.